The sequence of this T cell receptor (beta chain) was determined in a study of response to subunit inactivated influenza vaccine. Broader study findings: T cells newly recruited by each seasonal influenza vaccination are few, the authors suggested.

TCRdb reanalysed the RT-PCR reads using MiXCR and keeps one entry per CDR3 protein. The sample includes approximately 530,000 distinct CDR3 sequences, about 7.6% of them seen just once. The length of the CDR3 is 12 residues. Germline V gives CDR1 SQVTM, CDR2 ANQGSEA. Trimming stripped 5 bases from V and 3 bases from J, with 8 bases between. This clonotype was seen repeatedly, ten times or more. The antigen is undetermined. The TCR was taken from a man between 50 and 75 years old who received an inactivated influenza vaccine. Sequenced here: PBMCs from blood, sampled about 23 months after vaccination. The chain carries TRBV29-1 and TRBJ1-3; D is unclear. The CDR3 DNA follows: TGCAGCGTTCGGCTGGGTGGAAACACCATATATTTT. As protein: CSVRLGGNTIYF.